This TCR beta chain was identified during a study of T cells in Graves' hyperthyroidism and ophthalmopathy (dated by TCRdb to about 2019). The study in broad terms: Peripheral blood samples were taken at the time of initial diagnosis, prior to any treatment. A discovery cohort of about a hundred patients, about 40 with Graves' ophthalmopathy and about 58 with stable Graves' hyperthyroidism, was used to find distinguishing TCR V-J signatures. Whether ophthalmopathy could be predicted prospectively was tested in an independent validation cohort made up of 18 hyperthyroidism patients plus 17 patients who later progressed to ophthalmopathy. The 100 discovery patients were randomly split 7:3 into training and test sets. In roughly six Graves' hyperthyroidism patients, the study also compared T-cell repertoires from thyroid tissue with T-cell repertoires from blood. Following sampling, methimazole starting at 30 mg daily was given to hyperthyroidism patients, and high-dose intravenous methylprednisolone was given to ophthalmopathy patients. The paper describes TCR Vbeta CDR3 sequencing of 120 to 150 peripheral blood samples, made up of 43 ophthalmopathy patients, roughly 80 hyperthyroidism patients and roughly 17 progressor patients.

Hyperthyroidism patients were aged 18 to 65 years and newly diagnosed, with disease duration of less than 2 months. Patients with uncontrolled infections, other autoimmune diseases, pregnancy or lactation were excluded. Diagnoses relied on clinical symptoms, serum thyroxine and TRAb, thyroid ultrasound and orbital computed tomography. Blood from progressor patients was collected at the time of first diagnosis with hyperthyroidism, before any ophthalmopathy symptoms had appeared. PBMCs were separated from under 11 ml of fresh peripheral blood using Ficoll-Paque density gradient centrifugation. Progressor patients were defined as those initially diagnosed with Graves' hyperthyroidism in whom ophthalmopathy developed during follow-up. Trizol reagent was used to extract total RNA, and RNA quality was then checked on an Agilent 2100 Bioanalyzer. This clonotype has at least ten counts. This clone's antigen is unknown. It has no much larger one-base neighbor in the sample; base qualities were not kept.

Overall study outcomes, separate from this receptor: Most expanded thyroid clonotypes (frequency above 0.001) were also detected in blood, suggesting blood repertoires may reflect thyroid immune responses. A 13 V-J signature model separated ophthalmopathy from stable hyperthyroidism, with approximately 87% sensitivity and about 81% specificity in cross-validation and 80%/75% in testing. In validation, progression to ophthalmopathy was predicted by the model with 70.59% sensitivity and 72% to 85% specificity, a median of around 6.5 months before onset. Sample size was not statistically predetermined, and blinding of investigators to group allocation was not performed.

Amplification of TCR beta CDR3 regions was carried out from RNA transcripts. For the first round of RT-PCR on the TCR CDR3, the HTBI primer set was used together with the Qiagen OneStep RT-PCR kit. The libraries were constructed in a second round of multiplex PCR and then size-selected and purified. Sequencing of the libraries was done on an Illumina HiSeq2000 using paired-end 100 bp reads. In the authors' own workflow: SOAPnuke was used to process the raw data, throwing out any read that contained adapters or uncalled bases, had a mean Phred below 15, or lacked an exact constant-primer or identifier match. High-quality paired reads were merged using COPE v1.2.5, and each unique nucleotide sequence was defined as a clonotype. MiTCR v1.1 was used to align the clonotypes against IMGT TRBV, TRBD and TRBJ reference segments. The analysis was restricted to V-J combinations with a frequency above 0.0001, which together covered roughly 99% of the repertoires. A TCS score was defined as the ratio of F50 (clonal expansion) to E x V (chaos), with BLOSUM62-based TCRdist applied between CDR3 peptides within each V-J. Welch's t-statistics and random forest reduced fewer than 600 V-J features to 13, which were used in a naive Bayes classifier (R e1071). The raw public reads went through TCRdb reprocessing: fastp at Q25, MiXCR clone calling, in-frame beta chains kept. For every CDR3 protein sequence, its rows merge into one entry that carries the most common genes and DNA. TCRdb assigned the V and J calls; the authors' analysis was not used. For this sample there are about 770,000 distinct CDR3 sequences; around 19% appear just once. In total, the top ten clones hold 16% of the sample.

From cysteine to phenylalanine, the CDR3 is 16 amino acids long. Only CDR3 DNA is held: 48 bases, read in frame from base 1. At the junction V is shortened by 0 bases and J by 2 bases, with 11 bases in between. CDR1 LGHDT and CDR2 YNNKEL were looked up in the germline V gene (reference sequence). The chain is made from TRBV3-1 and TRBJ2-1; the D gene is perhaps TRBD2, from 6 matching bases. Sequencing input: blood. This receptor was obtained from a woman between 50 and 59 years old with Graves' hyperthyroidism that later progressed to Graves' ophthalmopathy. CDR3 reads: CASSQERLAPYNEQFF. The DNA reads TGTGCCAGCAGCCAAGAGCGGCTAGCGCCCTACAATGAGCAGTTCTTC.